This passage covers 6 T cell receptor beta chains from one sample sequenced in a study of shared clonotypes between healthy human individuals. Clones were sequenced by immunoSEQ multiplex PCR, and TCRdb holds only the in-frame ones, with some missing. This sample has about 490,000 clones, with approximately 80% found just once. Sequenced input: PBMCs. The origin of the receptors is a woman in her thirties or forties in good health. Some clones in this sample may be carry-over from other donors' samples.

Only a few counts were recorded for this clone. The rearrangement joins TRBV6-1 to TRBJ2-3; D is undetermined. In germline, CDR1 is MNHNS, CDR2 SASEGT. This CDR3 is 15 amino acids long. The ends were cut back, 7 bases at V and 0 bases at J, with 14 bases in the middle. This CDR3 is CASTSRAESTDTQYF. CDR3 sequence (DNA): TGTGCCAGCACCTCACGGGCAGAGAGCACAGATACGCAGTATTTT.

The table lists this clone with a few counts. CDR3 nucleotide sequence: TGTGCCAGCAGGGGACAGCCATACCCTAAACCTGAAGCTTTCTTT. Protein: CASRGQPYPKPEAFF. The chain joins TRBV2 to TRBJ1-1; 7 bases line up with TRBD1. The CDR3 extends over 15 amino acids. V lost 6 bases to trimming and J lost 6 bases; unmatched junction nucleotides: 13. CDR1 is SNHLY, CDR2 FYNNEI, per germline.

CDR3 in DNA: TGTGCCAGTAGTACCAGCAGCCCCATCTACGAGCAGTACTTC. It is translated as CASSTSSPIYEQYF. This chain uses TRBV19 with TRBJ2-7; D is ambiguous. The CDR3 extends over 14 amino acids. Germline V gives CDR1 LNHDA, CDR2 SQIVND (reference sequence). Deletions cut 4 bases from V and 3 bases from J, with 13 bases between.

The rearrangement uses TRBV19 and TRBJ2-2; the D is unclear. Trimming removed 9 bases at V and 7 bases at J, with 9 bases between. The CDR3 totals 11 residues. Germline V lookup: CDR1 LNHDA, CDR2 SQIVND (reference sequence). The CDR3 loop is CASLGSGELFF. The CDR3 nucleotides are TGTGCCAGCCTCGGAAGCGGGGAGCTGTTTTTT.

This chain joins TRBV28 and TRBJ2-7; possibly TRBD1 or TRBD2 for D (6 bases each). The germline CDR1 and CDR2 sequences are MDHEN and SYDVKM. V lost 5 bases and J lost 0, with 14 bases in between. This CDR3 is built from 15 residues. The CDR3 reads CASSGGLTPSYEQYF. In DNA, the CDR3 is TGTGCCAGCAGTGGGGGGCTTACTCCCTCCTACGAGCAGTACTTC.

The chain is built from TRBV7-3 and TRBJ1-1, with D uncertain. The CDR3 consists of 10 residues. Germline-derived CDR1 and CDR2 are SGHTA and FQGTGA. V was trimmed by 5 bases and J by 6 bases, leaving 4 bases between them. DNA of the CDR3: TGTGCCAGCAGCCTATCTGAAGCTTTCTTT. Protein: CASSLSEAFF.